These 23 T cell receptor beta chains came from one sample sequenced in a study of early T cells in non-severe SARS-CoV-2 infection. TCRdb analysed the 5' RACE reads with MiXCR anew, one entry per CDR3 protein. The sample lists some 64,000 distinct CDR3 sequences; approximately 11% were seen once. Material: whole blood. Receptors were obtained from an adult who was a healthcare worker with PCR-confirmed SARS-CoV-2 infection or an uninfected control (not recorded which).

Turning to this clonotype: The junction and the germline gene differ at one end; a read error may be behind it. This chain joins TRBV7-2 and TRBJ2-7, with D perhaps matching TRBD1 (8 bases). Looked up from germline, CDR1 is SGHTA and CDR2 is FQGNSA. The CDR3 extends over 11 amino acids. The CDR3 DNA sequence: TGTGCCAGCAGTAACAGGGGGAGGGAGAACTTC. This codes for CASSNRGRENF.

This clonotype occurred many times. The V and J genes are TRBV6-1 and TRBJ2-3; perhaps TRBD2 as D (6 bases). CDR1 is MNHNS and CDR2 is SASEGT in the germline V gene. Trimming removed 2 bases from V and 5 bases from J, with 29 bases in between. The CDR3 is 20 amino acids. This chain's CDR3 is CASSEPARWGRSWQGDTQYF. The CDR3 DNA is TGTGCCAGCAGTGAACCCGCCCGATGGGGGAGGAGTTGGCAGGGAGATACGCAGTATTTT.

With respect to this clonotype: A read error is likely, as this CDR3 ends without the conserved phenylalanine or tryptophan. The genes are TRBV6-2 or TRBV6-3 and TRBJ2-1; 9 bases agree with TRBD2. Trimming at V came to 0 bases and at J to 5 bases, leaving 14 bases not matched to a gene. The CDR3 runs to 19 residues. CDR1 MNHEY and CDR2 SVGEGT come from the germline V gene. CDR3: CASSYSVVWAGGPDNEQFS. The CDR3 DNA sequence: TGTGCCAGCAGTTACTCCGTTGTGTGGGCGGGGGGGCCGGACAATGAGCAGTTCTCC.

This clonotype was found many times. The chain combines TRBV28 with TRBJ2-5, with D possibly being TRBD2 (5 bases). Germline V CDR1 and CDR2: MDHEN, SYDVKM. V was trimmed by 5 bases and J by 2 bases, leaving 12 bases between them. This CDR3 contains 14 residues. The CDR3 DNA follows: TGTGCCAGCAGTGGACTCGAAAAGCAAGAGACCCAGTACTTC. The encoded protein is CASSGLEKQETQYF.

This clonotype was counted at least ten times. This rearrangement joins TRBV7-6 to TRBJ2-7, with D perhaps matching TRBD2 (5 bases). Trimming took 0 bases from V and 6 from J, leaving 9 bases between them. The V gene's germline CDR1 is SGHVS and CDR2 FNYEAQ. The CDR3 has 13 residues. CDR3 DNA sequence: TGTGCCAGCAGCTTAGCGCGTGAGGGCGAGCAGTACTTC. This sequence encodes CASSLAREGEQYF.

This clonotype has more than one count but fewer than ten. The chain carries TRBV3-1 and TRBJ2-5; a weak D match, TRBD1 (5 bases). The germline V gene has CDR1 LGHDT and CDR2 YNNKEL (reference sequence). This CDR3 comprises 16 residues. V dropped 3 bases and J dropped 0 bases, with 14 bases sitting between them. The CDR3 region is CASSQASRGYQETQYF. CDR3 sequence (DNA): TGTGCCAGCAGCCAGGCCTCTAGGGGCTACCAAGAGACCCAGTACTTC.

This clonotype was seen many times. The J gene is TRBJ2-7, the V gene TRBV11-2, with 9 bases matching TRBD1. The CDR3 covers 15 residues. Per the germline V gene, CDR1 is SGHAT and CDR2 is FQNNGV. V gave up 0 bases and J gave up 5 bases; unmatched junction bases: 5. The CDR3 DNA reads as TGTGCCAGCAGCTTAGATGGGACAGGGTACGACGAGCAGTACTTC. Translation: CASSLDGTGYDEQYF.

This clonotype was found many times. This chain links TRBV3-1 with TRBJ2-5; D may match TRBD1 or TRBD2 (6 bases each). The CDR3 spans 16 residues. Germline V gene data show CDR1 as LGHDT and CDR2 as YNNKEL (reference sequence). V lost 3 bases and J 1 base, leaving 15 bases between the germline ends. DNA of the CDR3: TGTGCCAGCAGCCAGAGGGGGGTCGGCCGCCAAGAGACCCAGTACTTC. This gives the protein CASSQRGVGRQETQYF.

In this sample, this clonotype turned up many times. A read error may account for a junction end that differs from germline. This chain joins TRBV18 and TRBJ2-7, with TRBD2 as a possible D gene (5 bases). The CDR3 runs 14 residues. The germline CDR1 and CDR2 sequences are KGHSH and LQKENI. The CDR3 loop reads CATSRERTSDEQYF. The CDR3 nucleotides read TGTGCCACCTCAAGGGAGAGAACCAGCGACGAGCAGTACTTC.

This clonotype showed up just a few times. The chain has TRBV6-1 and TRBJ1-5; D is undetermined. The CDR3 consists of 14 residues. Germline V gene sequence: CDR1 MNHNS, CDR2 SASEGT. The V and J ends lost 2 bases and 9 bases respectively, with 14 bases between them. CDR3 amino acids: CASSESQDSAPQHF. The CDR3 region has the DNA TGTGCCAGCAGTGAATCTCAGGATTCGGCGCCCCAGCATTTT.

The table lists this clonotype with many counts. The chain combines TRBV12-3 or TRBV12-4 with TRBJ1-1; D is possibly TRBD1 (5 bases). The V gene lost 5 bases and the J gene lost 11 bases, with 15 bases spanning the gap. CDR3 length equals 12 residues. DNA of the CDR3: TGTGCCAGCAGTCCAAGACAGTTGAAGGCTTTCTTT. As protein: CASSPRQLKAFF.

The rearrangement joins TRBV12-3 or TRBV12-4 to TRBJ1-2; tentative D call: TRBD1 (6 bases). The CDR3 runs to 15 residues. Trimming removed 6 bases at V and 4 bases at J, with 18 bases between. This CDR3 is CASSPGAGTSYGYTF. DNA for the CDR3: TGTGCCAGCAGCCCAGGGGCAGGGACGTCCTATGGCTACACCTTC.

V is TRBV10-2 and J is TRBJ2-2; D gene uncertain. The CDR3 extends over 11 amino acids. V lost 5 bases and J lost 6, with 4 bases in between. Germline V gene data show CDR1 as WSHSY and CDR2 as SAAADI. CDR3 in amino acids: CASSTSGELFF. CDR3 coding DNA: TGCGCCAGCAGTACCTCCGGGGAGCTGTTTTTT.

This clonotype has at least ten counts. This rearrangement joins TRBV30 to TRBJ1-1, with D uncertain. This CDR3 has 11 residues. V was cut by 5 bases and J by 1 base, with 5 bases left in between. Germline V gene lookup returns CDR1 GTSNPN and CDR2 SVGIG (reference sequence). CDR3 region: CAWGENTEAFF. The CDR3 nucleotides read TGTGCCTGGGGGGAGAACACTGAAGCTTTCTTT.

This clonotype came up a few times. This chain uses TRBV6-2 or TRBV6-3 with TRBJ2-6, with D unresolved. V lost 3 bases and J 4 bases, leaving 10 bases between the germline ends. Germline V CDR1 and CDR2: MNHEY, SVGEGT. CDR3 size: 15 residues. The CDR3 nucleotides read TGTGCCAGCAGTTATCCTCCTGGAGGGGCCAACGTCCTGACTTTC. Amino acids: CASSYPPGGANVLTF.

This clonotype was detected many times. The rearrangement joins TRBV7-9 to TRBJ2-7, with TRBD2 matching over 12 bases. Trimming at V came to 3 bases and at J to 1 base, leaving 1 base not matched to a gene. CDR3 length: 15 amino acids. CDR1 is SEHNR, CDR2 FQNEAQ, per germline (reference sequence). The CDR3 coding sequence is TGTGCCAGCAGCTTGACTAGCGGGGGATCCTACGAGCAGTACTTC. Translated, it gives CASSLTSGGSYEQYF.

This clonotype showed up many times. The chain recombines TRBV7-3 with TRBJ2-5; 10 nucleotides align to TRBD1. The junction had 5 bases not matched to a gene; V was cut back by 2 bases and J by 2 bases. Germline assignment: CDR1 SGHTA and CDR2 FQGTGA. The CDR3 is made up of 16 amino acids. The CDR3 bases are TGTGCCAGCAGCTTAGGAGGGACAGGGGAGCAAGAGACCCAGTACTTC. This translates into CASSLGGTGEQETQYF. Full variable domain (remainder filled in from reference TRBV7-3 and TRBJ2-5): GAGVSQTPSNKVTEKGKYVELRCDPISGHTALYWYRQSLGQGPEFLIYFQGTGAADDSGLPNDRFFAVRPEGSVSTLKIQRTERGDSAVYLCASSLGGTGEQETQYFGPGTRLLVL.

This clonotype was detected ten times or more. The chain uses TRBV20-1 and TRBJ1-6; 7 nucleotides line up with TRBD1. Trimming cost V 0 bases and J 8 bases; bases outside gene matches: 10. The CDR3 has 16 amino acids. CDR1 is DFQATT, CDR2 SNEGSKA, per germline (reference sequence). CDR3: CSARDLNRGMDSPLHF. CDR3 in DNA: TGCAGTGCTAGAGATCTGAACAGGGGCATGGATTCACCCCTCCACTTT.

In its sample, this clonotype was seen many times. V and J are TRBV7-9 and TRBJ2-3; 8 bases fit TRBD1. The junction had 3 bases not matched to a gene; V was cut back by 3 bases and J by 1 base. Germline V gene sequence: CDR1 SEHNR, CDR2 FQNEAQ (reference sequence). The CDR3 covers 15 residues. Here the CDR3 DNA reads TGTGCCAGCAGCTTCGACAGGGGCGGCACAGATACGCAGTATTTT. This encodes CASSFDRGGTDTQYF.

This chain links TRBV11-1 with TRBJ2-7, with 7 positions matching TRBD1. V was pared by 4 bases and J by 5 bases, with 8 bases of the junction left unmatched. CDR1 and CDR2 from the germline V gene are SGHAT and FQDESV (reference sequence). This CDR3 spans 14 amino acids. In nucleotides, the CDR3 is TGTGCCAGCAGCTCGAAGACAGGGTTGCACGAGCAGTACTTC. Its translation: CASSSKTGLHEQYF.

This clonotype was picked up many times. The V call is TRBV6-2 or TRBV6-3, the J call TRBJ1-6; the D is unclear. This CDR3 comprises 15 residues. CDR1 and CDR2 from the germline V gene are MNHEY and SVGEGT. Trimming cost V 5 bases and J 0 bases, with 8 bases left between them. This CDR3 is CASSRGDSYNSPLHF. CDR3 nucleotide sequence: TGTGCCAGCAGTCGCGGAGACTCCTATAATTCACCCCTCCACTTT.

Only a few counts were recorded for this clonotype. This chain links TRBV20-1 with TRBJ2-1, with 9 bases identical to TRBD2. After removal of 5 bases from V and 3 bases from J, the junction contained 5 bases not matched to a gene. The CDR3 has 14 amino acids. Germline-derived CDR1 and CDR2 are DFQATT and SNEGSKA (reference sequence). The CDR3 region is CSAPVAGVYNEQFF. The CDR3 coding sequence is TGCAGTGCTCCAGTAGCGGGGGTCTACAATGAGCAGTTCTTC.

This clonotype was seen repeatedly, ten times or more. The chain carries TRBV11-2 and TRBJ2-5, with 12 bases fitting TRBD2. CDR1 SGHAT and CDR2 FQNNGV come from the germline V gene. The V gene end was trimmed by 5 bases and the J gene end by 2 bases; junction bases not matched to a gene: 3. This CDR3 contains 15 residues. This CDR3 is CASSTGLAGQETQYF. In nucleotides, the CDR3 is TGTGCCAGCAGCACCGGACTAGCGGGACAAGAGACCCAGTACTTC. The full variable domain, its missing parts supplied by reference TRBV11-2 and TRBJ2-5, is EAGVAQSPRYKIIEKRQSVAFWCNPISGHATLYWYQQILGQGPKLLIQFQNNGVVDDSQLPKDRFSAERLKGVDSTLKIQPAKLEDSAVYLCASSTGLAGQETQYFGPGTRLLVL.